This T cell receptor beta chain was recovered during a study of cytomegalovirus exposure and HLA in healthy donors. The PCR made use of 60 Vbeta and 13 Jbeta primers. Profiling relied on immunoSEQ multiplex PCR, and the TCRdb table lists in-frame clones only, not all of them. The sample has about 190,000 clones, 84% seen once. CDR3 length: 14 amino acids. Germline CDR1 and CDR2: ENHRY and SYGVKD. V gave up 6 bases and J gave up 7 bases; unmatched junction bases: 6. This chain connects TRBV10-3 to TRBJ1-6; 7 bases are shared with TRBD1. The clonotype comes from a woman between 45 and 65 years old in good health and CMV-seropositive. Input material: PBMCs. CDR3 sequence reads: CAIRVGTENSPLHF. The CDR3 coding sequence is TGTGCCATCAGAGTAGGGACAGAAAATTCACCCCTCCACTTT.